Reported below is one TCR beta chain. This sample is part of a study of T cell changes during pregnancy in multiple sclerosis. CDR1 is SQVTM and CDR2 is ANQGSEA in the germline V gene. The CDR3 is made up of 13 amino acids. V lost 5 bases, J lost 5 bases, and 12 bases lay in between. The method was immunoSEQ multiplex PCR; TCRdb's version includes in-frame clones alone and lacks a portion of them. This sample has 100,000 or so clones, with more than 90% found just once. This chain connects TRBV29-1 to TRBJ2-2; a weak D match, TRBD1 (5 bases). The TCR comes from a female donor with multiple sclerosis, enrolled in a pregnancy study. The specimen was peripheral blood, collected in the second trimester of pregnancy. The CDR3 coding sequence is TGCAGCGTTATGGCAGGGTGGACCGGGGAGCTGTTTTTT. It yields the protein CSVMAGWTGELFF.